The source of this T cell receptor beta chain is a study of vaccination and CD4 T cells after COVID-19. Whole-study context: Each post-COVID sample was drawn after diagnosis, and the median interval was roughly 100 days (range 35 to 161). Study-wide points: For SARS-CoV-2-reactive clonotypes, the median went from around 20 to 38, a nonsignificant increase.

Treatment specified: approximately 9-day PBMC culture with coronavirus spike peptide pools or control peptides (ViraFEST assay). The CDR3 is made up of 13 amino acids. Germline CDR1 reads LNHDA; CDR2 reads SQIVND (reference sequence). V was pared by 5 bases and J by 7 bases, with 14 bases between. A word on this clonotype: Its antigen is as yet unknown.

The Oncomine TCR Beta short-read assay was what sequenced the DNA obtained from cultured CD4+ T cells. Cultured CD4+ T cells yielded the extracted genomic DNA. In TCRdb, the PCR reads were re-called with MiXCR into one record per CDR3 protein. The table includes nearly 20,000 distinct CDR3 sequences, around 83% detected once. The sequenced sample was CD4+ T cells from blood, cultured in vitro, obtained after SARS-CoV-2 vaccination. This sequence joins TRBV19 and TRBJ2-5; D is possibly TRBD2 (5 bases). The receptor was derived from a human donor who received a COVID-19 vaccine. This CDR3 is CASSSPEGWTQYF. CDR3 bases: TGTGCCAGTAGTTCTCCAGAGGGTTGGACCCAGTACTTC.